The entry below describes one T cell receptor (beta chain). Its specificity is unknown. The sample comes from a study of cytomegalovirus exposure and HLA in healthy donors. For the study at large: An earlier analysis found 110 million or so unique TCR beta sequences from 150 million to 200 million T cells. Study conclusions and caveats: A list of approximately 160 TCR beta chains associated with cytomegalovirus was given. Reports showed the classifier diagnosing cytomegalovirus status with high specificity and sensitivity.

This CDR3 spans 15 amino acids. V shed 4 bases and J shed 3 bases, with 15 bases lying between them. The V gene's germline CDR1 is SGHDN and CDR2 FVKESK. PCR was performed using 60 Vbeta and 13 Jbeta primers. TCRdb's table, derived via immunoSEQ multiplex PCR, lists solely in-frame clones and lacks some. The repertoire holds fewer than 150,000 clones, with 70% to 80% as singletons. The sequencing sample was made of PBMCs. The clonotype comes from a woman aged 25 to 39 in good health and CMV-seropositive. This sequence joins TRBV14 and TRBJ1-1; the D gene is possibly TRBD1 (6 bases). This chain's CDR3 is CASSRTTGWDTEAFF. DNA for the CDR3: TGTGCCAGCAGCCGCACGACAGGATGGGACACTGAAGCTTTCTTT. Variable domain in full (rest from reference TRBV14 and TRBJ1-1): EAGVTQFPSHSVIEKGQTVTLRCDPISGHDNLYWYRRVMGKEIKFLLHFVKESKQDESGMPNNRFLAERTGGTYSTLKVQPAELEDSGVYFCASSRTTGWDTEAFFGQGTRLTVV.